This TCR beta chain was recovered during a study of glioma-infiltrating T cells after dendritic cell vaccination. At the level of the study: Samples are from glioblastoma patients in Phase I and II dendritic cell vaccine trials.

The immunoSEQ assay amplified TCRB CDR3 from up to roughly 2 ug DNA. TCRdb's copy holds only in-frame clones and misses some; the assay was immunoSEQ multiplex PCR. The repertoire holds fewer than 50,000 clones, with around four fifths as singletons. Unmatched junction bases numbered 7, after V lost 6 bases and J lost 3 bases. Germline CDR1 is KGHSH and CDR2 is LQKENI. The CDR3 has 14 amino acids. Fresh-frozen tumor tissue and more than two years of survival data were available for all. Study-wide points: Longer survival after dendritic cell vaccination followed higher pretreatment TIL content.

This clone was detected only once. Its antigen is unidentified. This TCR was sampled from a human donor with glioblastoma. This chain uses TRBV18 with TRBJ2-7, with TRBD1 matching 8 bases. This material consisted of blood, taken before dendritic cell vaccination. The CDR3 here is CASSGQGQFYEQYF. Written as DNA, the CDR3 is TGTGCCAGCTCCGGACAGGGCCAATTCTACGAGCAGTACTTC.